This T cell receptor (beta chain) was captured by sequencing in a study of tumor-infiltrating lymphocytes in primary liver carcinoma. Study-level background: The study obtained roughly 3.5 to 7.5 million productive TCRbeta reads per sample, similar across tissue types.

From around 500 ng of total RNA, TCR beta-specific cDNA was reverse-transcribed using a constant-region primer. Researchers made the TCR beta libraries by running three nested multiplex PCR rounds with slightly modified ARM-PCR. The first two PCR rounds used TRBV1-TRBV30 forward primers with a C-beta reverse primer, 9 to 11 cycles each. TCRdb called the multiplex PCR reads again in MiXCR, with one record for every CDR3 protein. The sample shows about 32,000 distinct CDR3 sequences, roughly 69% of them seen only once. This clonotype showed up just a few times. A much bigger clone sits one base away, suggesting this may be a read error. CDR1 and CDR2 from the germline V gene are SGHTA and FQGTGA. Unmatched junction bases numbered 9, after V lost 8 bases and J lost 1 base. The CDR3 spans 15 residues. Total RNA and DNA came together from around 20-30 mg of bulk tissue without cell sorting.

The clonotype was recovered from a man aged 40-50 years with primary liver carcinoma and hepatitis B virus infection. V usage is TRBV7-3 and J usage is TRBJ2-7; TRBD1 aligns across 9 bases. Sequencing input: liver tumor tissue from sampling region 4. Noted subset: tumor region T4, right-lateral pole. The CDR3 loop is CASGPQTGGSYEQYF. As DNA, the CDR3 is TGTGCCAGCGGCCCGCAGACAGGGGGGTCCTACGAGCAGTACTTC.